The entry that follows covers one TCR beta chain sequence. Its cognate antigen is unknown. Sorting was used to obtain naive CD8 T cells (CD8+CD4-CCR7+CD45RA+). Trimming took 0 bases from V and 2 from J; bases not matched to a gene: 4. The CDR3 contains 16 residues. Per germline, CDR1 LGHNA and CDR2 YSLEER. The record originates from a study of molecular identifiers for immune sequencing clone quantification. Study-wide results and limits: Clones of above 20 RNA copies carried over 98% of effector molecules; in naive cells they carried under 1%.

Each CDR3 protein gets one entry after TCRdb re-called the PCR reads with MiXCR. The sample records 460,000 or so distinct CDR3 sequences, about a fifth being singletons. The sequence was collected from a human donor in good health. Some libraries in this study had Jurkat cell RNA spiked in. The sequenced sample consisted of naive CD8+ T cells from blood, with Jurkat cell RNA spiked in. Regarding subset: FACS-sorted CD8+CD4-CCR7+CD45RA+ naive T cells. The chain combines TRBV4-3 with TRBJ2-1; 7 bases match TRBD2. CDR3 nucleotide sequence: TGCGCCAGCAGCCAAGATTGGAGCGGGGCCTACAATGAGCAGTTCTTC. Its translation is CASSQDWSGAYNEQFF.